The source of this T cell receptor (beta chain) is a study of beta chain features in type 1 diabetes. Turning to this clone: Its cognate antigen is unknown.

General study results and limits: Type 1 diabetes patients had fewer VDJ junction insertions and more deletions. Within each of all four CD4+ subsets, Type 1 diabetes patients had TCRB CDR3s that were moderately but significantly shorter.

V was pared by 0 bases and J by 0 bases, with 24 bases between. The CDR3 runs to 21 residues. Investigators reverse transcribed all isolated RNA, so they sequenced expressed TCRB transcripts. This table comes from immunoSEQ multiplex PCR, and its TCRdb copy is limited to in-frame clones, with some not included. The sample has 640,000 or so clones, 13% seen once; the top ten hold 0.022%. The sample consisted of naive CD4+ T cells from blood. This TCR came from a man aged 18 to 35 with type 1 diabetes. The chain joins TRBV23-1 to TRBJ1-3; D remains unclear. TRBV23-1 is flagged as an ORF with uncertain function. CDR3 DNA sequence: TGCGCCAGCAGTCAATCCTTCCTCGACGGTGGGCGGGCGAACTCTGGAAACACCATATATTTT. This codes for CASSQSFLDGGRANSGNTIYF.